One sample yielded the 4 T cell receptor beta chains listed below, sequenced in a study of T cells after somatic rescue of genetic block. Libraries were prepared by immunoSEQ multiplex PCR; TCRdb keeps only in-frame clonotypes and omits some of them. The data hold some 74,000 clones, with roughly 91% observed a single time. The sequenced sample consisted of peripheral blood mononuclear cells (PBMCs). The source is a man aged 25-45 years.

The rearrangement uses TRBV19 and TRBJ2-5, with TRBD2 identical over 9 bases. CDR3 length equals 16 residues. Germline V lookup: CDR1 LNHDA, CDR2 SQIVND (reference sequence). V shed 9 bases, J shed 0 bases, and the junction held 11 bases outside the gene matches. The CDR3 loop is CARPGLAFPDQETQYF. The CDR3 bases are TGTGCCAGACCGGGACTAGCTTTCCCCGACCAAGAGACCCAGTACTTC. The complete variable domain, with remaining parts taken from reference TRBV19 and TRBJ2-5, reads DGGITQSPKYLFRKEGQNVTLSCEQNLNHDAMYWYRQDPGQGLRLIYYSQIVNDFQKGDIAEGYSVSREKKESFPLTVTSAQKNPTAFYLCARPGLAFPDQETQYFGPGTRLLVL.

J is TRBJ2-1 and V is TRBV5-1; 11 bases fit TRBD2. Looked up from germline, CDR1 is SGHRS and CDR2 is YFSETQ. J gave up 5 bases and V 5 bases, and 12 bases lay outside the gene matches. This CDR3 contains 17 residues. CDR3: CASRATPFSGGDNEQFF. Written as DNA, the CDR3 is TGCGCCAGCAGAGCTACCCCCTTTAGCGGGGGGGACAATGAGCAGTTCTTC.

The V call is TRBV10-2, the J call TRBJ1-2; D is ambiguous. In germline, CDR1 is WSHSY, CDR2 SAAADI. This CDR3 is 12 amino acids long. The V and J ends lost 4 bases and 3 bases respectively, with 6 bases between them. This CDR3 is CASSVVDYGYTF. For the CDR3, the DNA is TGCGCCAGCAGTGTAGTGGACTATGGCTACACCTTC.

This clone appeared a few times. An end of the junction differs from the germline gene, which may be a read error. V gene TRBV18 combines with J gene TRBJ2-2, with no clear D. This CDR3 is 15 amino acids long. Germline CDR1 reads KGHSH; CDR2 reads LQKENI. This chain's CDR3 is CASSPPRAATGELFF. As DNA, the CDR3 is TGTGCCAGCTCCCCACCCCGCGCGGCGACCGGGGAGCTGTTTTTT.